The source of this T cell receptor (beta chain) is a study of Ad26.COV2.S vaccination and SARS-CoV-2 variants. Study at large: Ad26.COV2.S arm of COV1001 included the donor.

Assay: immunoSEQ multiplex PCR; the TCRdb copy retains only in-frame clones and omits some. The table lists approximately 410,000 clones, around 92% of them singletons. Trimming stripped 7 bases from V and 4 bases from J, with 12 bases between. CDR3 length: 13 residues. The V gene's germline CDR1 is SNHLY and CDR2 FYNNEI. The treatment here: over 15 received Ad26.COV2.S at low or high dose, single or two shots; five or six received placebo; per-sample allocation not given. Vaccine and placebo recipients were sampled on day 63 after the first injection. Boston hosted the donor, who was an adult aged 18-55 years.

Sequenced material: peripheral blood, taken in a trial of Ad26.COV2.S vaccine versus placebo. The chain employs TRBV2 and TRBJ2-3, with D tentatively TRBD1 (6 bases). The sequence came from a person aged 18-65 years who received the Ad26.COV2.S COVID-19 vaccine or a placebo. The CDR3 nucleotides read TGTGCCAGCAAATACAGGGTCCCAGATACGCAGTATTTT. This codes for CASKYRVPDTQYF.